The next 29 T cell receptor beta chains were all read from a single sample in a study of CD4 T cells in relation to SARS-CoV-2 and coronaviruses. Which antigens these TCRs recognize remains unknown. The unexposed donors gave CD4+ T cells in about 2011-2018, prior to COVID-19. CD4+ T cells were isolated from the cells after 10 days of culture. Generated by immunoSEQ multiplex PCR, the TCRdb table keeps only in-frame clones and is missing some. The sample records some 21,000 clones, 60% to 80% being singletons. Sequencing input: CD4+ T cells from PBMCs, cultured in vitro. Receptors originate from a human donor in good health.

The chain recombines TRBV3-1 (or the pseudogene TRBV3-2) with TRBJ1-5; no clear D. CDR1 LGHDT and CDR2 YNNKEL come from the germline V gene (reference sequence). The CDR3 is 13 residues long. Trimming cost V 0 bases and J 4 bases, with 4 bases left between them. CDR3 in DNA: TGTGCCAGCAGCCAAGAAGGAAATCAGCCCCAGCATTTT. Translating gives CASSQEGNQPQHF.

The rearrangement links TRBV18 to TRBJ1-4, with 9 bases aligning to TRBD1. V lost 0 bases to trimming and J lost 8 bases; unmatched junction nucleotides: 4. Germline CDR1 KGHSH, CDR2 LQKENI. The CDR3 extends over 15 amino acids. CDR3 amino acids: CASSPPGQGGEKLFF. The CDR3 coding sequence is TGTGCCAGCTCACCACCGGGACAGGGAGGCGAAAAACTGTTTTTT.

The chain carries TRBV7-8 and TRBJ2-5, with a weak D call TRBD1 (6 bases). The CDR3 is made up of 14 amino acids. V was pared by 4 bases and J by 3 bases, with 12 bases between. Germline CDR1 SGHVS, CDR2 FQNEAQ. CDR3 region: CASSWADRKETQYF. The CDR3 DNA is TGTGCCAGCAGCTGGGCGGACAGAAAAGAGACCCAGTACTTC. Filled out from reference TRBV7-8 and TRBJ2-5, the complete variable domain reads GAGVSQSPRYKVAKRGQDVALRCDPISGHVSLFWYQQALGQGPEFLTYFQNEAQLDKSGLPSDRFFAERPEGSVSTLKIQRTQQEDSAVYLCASSWADRKETQYFGPGTRLLVL.

This rearrangement joins TRBV14 to TRBJ1-3, with TRBD1 identical over 8 bases. The V gene end was trimmed by 3 bases and the J gene end by 0 bases; junction bases not matched to a gene: 4. The germline gives CDR1 SGHDN, CDR2 FVKESK. The CDR3 extends over 16 amino acids. CDR3 amino acids: CASSQRTGSSGNTIYF. CDR3 sequence (DNA): TGTGCCAGCAGCCAGAGGACAGGGAGCTCTGGAAACACCATATATTTT.

The chain combines TRBV20-1 with TRBJ2-3; D is unclear. Germline-derived CDR1 and CDR2 are DFQATT and SNEGSKA (reference sequence). The germline V and J ends were trimmed by 6 bases and 3 bases, with 7 bases remaining between them. This CDR3 has 11 amino acids. CDR3 protein: CSAGATDTQYF. CDR3 nucleotide sequence: TGCAGTGCGGGCGCGACAGATACGCAGTATTTT.

The chain has TRBV6-2 or TRBV6-3 and TRBJ2-1; 8 bases match TRBD2. V lost 4 bases and J lost 6; bases outside the gene matches: 11. Germline values: CDR1 MNHEY, CDR2 SVGEGT. CDR3 length: 16 amino acids. This CDR3 reads CASSSEPSLAGNEQFF. The CDR3 coding sequence is TGTGCCAGCAGTTCCGAGCCTTCTCTAGCGGGCAATGAGCAGTTCTTC.

This chain joins TRBV9 and TRBJ1-1, with D hard to call. CDR1 is SGDLS and CDR2 is YYNGEE in the germline V gene. Deletions cut 0 bases from V and 1 base from J, with 10 bases between. The CDR3 length is 15 residues. CDR3 nucleotide sequence: TGTGCCAGCAGCGTAGGTAGCAGACCGAACACTGAAGCTTTCTTT. Residues: CASSVGSRPNTEAFF.

The J gene is TRBJ1-5, the V gene TRBV18; weak D call: TRBD1 (5 bases). The germline CDR1 and CDR2 sequences are KGHSH and LQKENI. This CDR3 is 15 amino acids long. V was trimmed by 1 base and J by 7 bases, leaving 14 bases between them. The CDR3 DNA reads TGTGCCAGCTCACCACGTCAGGGAGGTGGCCAGCCCCAGCATTTT. Translation: CASSPRQGGGQPQHF.

The V and J genes are TRBV27 and TRBJ2-2, with D possibly being TRBD1 or TRBD2 (6 bases each). This CDR3 region has 14 residues. V lost 2 bases and J lost 9, with 13 bases in between. CDR1 and CDR2 (germline): MNHEY, SMNVEV (reference sequence). In DNA, the CDR3 is TGTGCCAGCAGTTTAAATGGAGGGGGTCGGGAGCTGTTTTTT. Residues: CASSLNGGGRELFF.

This clone was picked up one time. The CDR3 is CAWSPRPYNEQFF. CDR3 coding DNA: TGTGCCTGGAGTCCGCGACCTTACAATGAGCAGTTCTTC. V and J are TRBV30 and TRBJ2-1; no firm D call. The length of the CDR3 is 13 residues. Germline CDR1 reads GTSNPN; CDR2 reads SVGIG (reference sequence). V shed 2 bases and J shed 4 bases, with 9 bases lying between them.

This chain joins TRBV4-2 and TRBJ2-5; 11 positions match TRBD2. Per the germline V gene, CDR1 is LGHNA and CDR2 is YNFKEQ. This CDR3 is 20 amino acids long. Unmatched junction bases numbered 17, after V lost 1 base and J lost 4 bases. DNA for the CDR3: TGTGCCAGCAGCCAAGCCGGGATTAGCGGGAGGGCCGCGTACGTAGAGACCCAGTACTTC. It specifies CASSQAGISGRAAYVETQYF.

The sample holds a few counts of this clone. J is TRBJ2-5 and V is TRBV7-9, with D perhaps being TRBD1 or TRBD2 (5 bases each). Per the germline V gene, CDR1 is SEHNR and CDR2 is FQNEAQ (reference sequence). CDR3 size: 13 residues. V was pared by 5 bases and J by 3 bases, with 10 bases between. This CDR3 is CASSPGTKETQYF. The CDR3, as DNA: TGTGCCAGCAGCCCGGGGACCAAAGAGACCCAGTACTTC.

The chain couples TRBV18 to TRBJ1-1; D remains ambiguous. Germline lookup yields CDR1 KGHSH and CDR2 LQKENI. The CDR3 has 16 amino acids. V was pared by 2 bases and J by 1 base, with 14 bases between. The CDR3 loop reads CASSPFRGAGNTEAFF. CDR3 bases: TGTGCCAGCTCACCATTTCGGGGTGCAGGGAACACTGAAGCTTTCTTT.

The genes are TRBV9 and TRBJ2-1, with 8 bases that match TRBD2. CDR3 size: 15 residues. Germline V CDR1 and CDR2: SGDLS, YYNGEE. The J segment lost 7 bases and the V segment lost 4 bases, leaving 10 bases of the junction unmatched. The CDR3 DNA is TGTGCCAGCAGCCGTACTAGCGGTTTTTTAAATGAGCAGTTCTTC. Protein sequence: CASSRTSGFLNEQFF.

This clone was observed a handful of times. The chain links TRBV5-1 to TRBJ1-5; the D gene is possibly TRBD1 (6 bases). V lost 4 bases, J lost 4 bases, and 15 bases lay in between. CDR3 length equals 15 residues. Looked up from germline, CDR1 is SGHRS and CDR2 is YFSETQ. CDR3: CASSEQGIQNQPQHF. CDR3 coding DNA: TGCGCCAGCAGCGAACAGGGTATTCAGAATCAGCCCCAGCATTTT.

CDR3 nucleotide sequence: TGTGCCAGCACCAAAAAGCGATACGGTATCACTGAAGCTTTCTTT. Translated, it gives CASTKKRYGITEAFF. The chain couples TRBV6-5 to TRBJ1-1; D is unresolved. V shed 7 bases and J shed 4 bases, with 19 bases lying between them. Germline assignment: CDR1 MNHEY and CDR2 SVGAGI. This CDR3 is 15 amino acids long.

This chain links TRBV27 with TRBJ1-1, with D perhaps matching TRBD1 (5 bases). V was trimmed by 6 bases and J by 4 bases, leaving 15 bases between them. This CDR3 spans 14 amino acids. CDR1 MNHEY and CDR2 SMNVEV come from the germline V gene (reference sequence). Written as DNA, the CDR3 is TGTGCCAGCAGCCTCACCCCAGGGACCACTGAAGCTTTCTTT. This gives the protein CASSLTPGTTEAFF.

This chain connects TRBV30 to TRBJ1-1, with TRBD1 matching over 10 bases. Germline assignment: CDR1 GTSNPN and CDR2 SVGIG (reference sequence). The CDR3 has 15 residues. V shed 1 base and J 8 bases; nucleotides not matched to a gene: 10. The DNA for the CDR3 is TGTGCCTGGAGTGGGGCCCGGACAGGGGGGACCGAAGCTTTCTTT. Amino acids: CAWSGARTGGTEAFF.

This rearrangement joins TRBV19 to TRBJ2-1; D is unclear. Germline assignment: CDR1 LNHDA and CDR2 SQIVND (reference sequence). This CDR3 comprises 13 residues. The V end lost 5 bases, the J end lost 12 bases, and 17 bases lay between the germline ends. CDR3 nucleotides: TGTGCCAGTAGTTTGAATGAGGCCGGTGGGCAGTTCTTC. Amino acids: CASSLNEAGGQFF. Full variable domain (rest looked up from reference TRBV19 and TRBJ2-1): DGGITQSPKYLFRKEGQNVTLSCEQNLNHDAMYWYRQDPGQGLRLIYYSQIVNDFQKGDIAEGYSVSREKKESFPLTVTSAQKNPTAFYLCASSLNEAGGQFFGPGTRLTVL.

This clone occurred a few times. The DNA for the CDR3 is TGTGCCAGCAACGCACAGGCCCAGCCCCAGCATTTT. It codes for CASNAQAQPQHF. The rearrangement uses TRBV28 and TRBJ1-5; D is perhaps TRBD1 (5 bases). Germline CDR1 reads MDHEN; CDR2 reads SYDVKM. Trimming cost V 7 bases and J 7 bases, with 11 bases left between them. The CDR3 length is 12 residues. The whole variable domain, remainder taken from reference TRBV28 and TRBJ1-5, is DVKVTQSSRYLVKRTGEKVFLECVQDMDHENMFWYRQDPGLGLRLIYFSYDVKMKEKGDIPEGYSVSREKKERFSLILESASTNQTSMYLCASNAQAQPQHFGDGTRLSIL.

The V and J genes are TRBV19 and TRBJ1-5, with TRBD1 as a possible D gene (6 bases). There are 15 residues in the CDR3. Trimming removed 4 bases from V and 2 bases from J, with 12 bases in between. Germline CDR1 and CDR2: LNHDA and SQIVND (reference sequence). CDR3 sequence: CASSRGGLGNQPQHF. The CDR3 region has the DNA TGTGCCAGTAGTAGGGGGGGGCTTGGCAATCAGCCCCAGCATTTT.

The chain uses TRBV18 and TRBJ1-5; no definite D call. Deletions cut 3 bases from V and 7 bases from J, with 13 bases between. The CDR3 is 14 amino acids. Germline loops: CDR1 KGHSH, CDR2 LQKENI. The CDR3 DNA sequence: TGTGCCAGCTCACCGAGTCCGGGAGAGCAGCCCCAGCATTTT. Residues: CASSPSPGEQPQHF.

The chain combines TRBV14 with TRBJ2-5, with TRBD2 identical over 7 bases. The CDR3 extends over 17 amino acids. The germline V gene has CDR1 SGHDN and CDR2 FVKESK. V lost 3 bases, J lost 0 bases, and 10 bases stayed unmatched. This chain's CDR3 is CASSHRSSGRYQETQYF. The CDR3 DNA reads TGTGCCAGCAGCCATAGGTCTAGCGGCAGGTACCAAGAGACCCAGTACTTC.

The V and J genes are TRBV27 and TRBJ2-2, with D perhaps TRBD1 or TRBD2 (6 bases each). Germline assignment: CDR1 MNHEY and CDR2 SMNVEV (reference sequence). V was trimmed by 2 bases and J by 5 bases, leaving 12 bases between them. The CDR3 consists of 15 residues. Here the CDR3 reads CASSLGQGRTGELFF. CDR3 coding DNA: TGTGCCAGCAGTTTAGGCCAGGGGAGGACCGGGGAGCTGTTTTTT.

This clone is categorized as large (0.1 to 1%). The chain joins TRBV11-2 to TRBJ2-1; 8 positions agree with TRBD2. This CDR3 is 15 amino acids long. The V and J ends lost 4 bases and 8 bases, in that order; junction bases with no gene match: 10. Germline CDR1 and CDR2: SGHAT and FQNNGV. This chain's CDR3 is CASSWNPHGGDEQFF. Here the CDR3 DNA reads TGTGCCAGCAGCTGGAACCCCCACGGGGGGGATGAGCAGTTCTTC.

The V and J genes are TRBV3-1 (or the pseudogene TRBV3-2) and TRBJ2-3; D is unresolved. There are 12 residues in the CDR3. Germline V gene lookup returns CDR1 LGHDT and CDR2 YNNKEL (reference sequence). The V end was cut by 4 bases, the J end by 4 bases, with 6 bases between. CDR3 nucleotides: TGTGCCAGCAGCCTAGTGGCAGATACGCAGTATTTT. Translation: CASSLVADTQYF.

This clone has just one count. As DNA, the CDR3 is TGTGCCAGCAGCGGGGGTGGACTAGCGGCCGGGGAGCTGTTTTTT. This gives the protein CASSGGGLAAGELFF. V usage is TRBV9 and J usage is TRBJ2-2, with 10 positions matching TRBD2. Trimming removed 3 bases from V and 6 bases from J; junction bases left unmatched: 5. The germline CDR1 and CDR2 sequences are SGDLS and YYNGEE. The CDR3 spans 15 residues.

This clone showed up just a few times. The chain recombines TRBV19 with TRBJ2-1; D not certain. Germline-derived CDR1 and CDR2 are LNHDA and SQIVND (reference sequence). The V and J ends lost 3 bases and 4 bases respectively, with 7 bases between them. The CDR3 consists of 13 residues. CDR3 in amino acids: CASSIQAYNEQFF. The CDR3 bases are TGTGCCAGTAGTATCCAGGCTTACAATGAGCAGTTCTTC.

The chain employs TRBV20-1 and TRBJ2-7, with D tentatively TRBD2 (6 bases). V was clipped by 6 bases and J by 2 bases, with 8 bases between them. The CDR3 extends over 11 amino acids. Germline V CDR1 and CDR2: DFQATT, SNEGSKA (reference sequence). CDR3 protein: CSAGGTYEQYF. CDR3 DNA sequence: TGCAGTGCGGGCGGGACCTACGAGCAGTACTTC.